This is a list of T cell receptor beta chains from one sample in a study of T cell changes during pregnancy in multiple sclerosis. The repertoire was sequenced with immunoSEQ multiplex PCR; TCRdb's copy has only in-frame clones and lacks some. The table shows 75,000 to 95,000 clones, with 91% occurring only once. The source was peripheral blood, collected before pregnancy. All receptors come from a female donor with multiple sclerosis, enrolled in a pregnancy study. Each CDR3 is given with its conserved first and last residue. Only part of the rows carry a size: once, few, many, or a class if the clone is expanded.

CDR3 protein: CASSKGEGSYNEQFF; clone size: NA; J gene: TRBJ2-1; V gene: TRBV7-9
CDR3 protein: CASSLDSGRANEQFF; clone size: NA; J gene: TRBJ2-1; V gene: TRBV5-1
CDR3 protein: CASSLTGTGVEAFF; clone size: NA; J gene: TRBJ1-1; V gene: TRBV27
CDR3 protein: CASSSNFGGNSPLHF; clone size: once; J gene: TRBJ1-6; V gene: TRBV6-5
CDR3 protein: CASSLGSDEQYF; clone size: NA; J gene: TRBJ2-7; V gene: TRBV7-9
CDR3 protein: CASSPRTGINQPQHF; clone size: NA; J gene: TRBJ1-5; V gene: TRBV6-6
CDR3 protein: CASSWEGAYNEQFF; clone size: NA; J gene: TRBJ2-1; V gene: TRBV27
CDR3 protein: CASSLGGTLAGIQETQYF; clone size: once; J gene: TRBJ2-5; V gene: TRBV28
CDR3 protein: CASSLGGGGGTEAFF; clone size: NA; J gene: TRBJ1-1; V gene: TRBV5-1
CDR3 protein: CASSHRAGGFLQPQHF; clone size: NA; J gene: TRBJ1-5; V gene: TRBV6-6
CDR3 protein: CASSLGQGFQAKNIQYF; clone size: NA; J gene: TRBJ2-4; V gene: TRBV7-9
CDR3 protein: CASTGQLSSYNEQFF; clone size: NA; J gene: TRBJ2-1; V gene: TRBV18
CDR3 protein: CASSPRNYNSPLHF; clone size: NA; J gene: TRBJ1-6; V gene: TRBV6-5
CDR3 protein: CASSPLEGETQYF; clone size: NA; J gene: TRBJ2-5; V gene: TRBV7-9
CDR3 protein: CASSEAPGGVREAFF; clone size: NA; J gene: TRBJ1-1; V gene: TRBV6-1
CDR3 protein: CASSLRGVSSGRRAYEQYF; clone size: NA; J gene: TRBJ2-7; V gene: TRBV27
CDR3 protein: CATSRLPGGLFF; clone size: NA; J gene: TRBJ1-4; V gene: TRBV15
CDR3 protein: CASSRTGFEQYF; clone size: NA; J gene: TRBJ2-7; V gene: TRBV10-1